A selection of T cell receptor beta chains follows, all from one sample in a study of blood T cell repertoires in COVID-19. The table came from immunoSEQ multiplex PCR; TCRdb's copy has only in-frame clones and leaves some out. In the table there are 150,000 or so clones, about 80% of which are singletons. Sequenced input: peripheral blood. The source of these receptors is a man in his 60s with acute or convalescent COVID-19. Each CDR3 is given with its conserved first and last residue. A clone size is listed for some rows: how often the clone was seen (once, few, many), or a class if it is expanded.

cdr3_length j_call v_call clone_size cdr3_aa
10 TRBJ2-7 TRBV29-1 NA CSAGEYEQYF
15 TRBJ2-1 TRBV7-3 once CASSFQSGSYNEQFF
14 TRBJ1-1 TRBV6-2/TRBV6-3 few CASSYGHRNTEAFF
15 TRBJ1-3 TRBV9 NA CASSVDQASGNTIYF
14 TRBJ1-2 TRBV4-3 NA CASSSDRAALGYTF
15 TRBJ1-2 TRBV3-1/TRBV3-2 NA CASSRQDRVNYGYTF
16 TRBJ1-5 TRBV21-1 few CASTARAGVENQPQHF
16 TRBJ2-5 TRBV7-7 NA CASSGIAGAQAKTQYF
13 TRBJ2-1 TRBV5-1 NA CASSSDTYNEQFF
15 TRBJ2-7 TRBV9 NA CASSRRGTGQGEQYF
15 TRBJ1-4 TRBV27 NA CASSAKHLANEKLFF
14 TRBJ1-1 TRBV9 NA CASSVDRLNTEAFF
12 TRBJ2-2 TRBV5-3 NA CARSRPEGELFF
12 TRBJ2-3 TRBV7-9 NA CASTTSTDTQYF
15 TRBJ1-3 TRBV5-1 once CASSLTGTGGNTIYF
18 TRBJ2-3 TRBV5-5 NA CASRHTRLGLAGPDTQYF
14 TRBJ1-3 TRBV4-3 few CASSQDPIGNTIYF
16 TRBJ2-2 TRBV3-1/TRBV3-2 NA CASSHHAVSNTGELFF
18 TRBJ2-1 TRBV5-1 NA CASSRTSGGAGGVNEQFF
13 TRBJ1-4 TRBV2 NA CASSTGRNEKLFF
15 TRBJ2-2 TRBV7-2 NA CASSPGLASTGELFF
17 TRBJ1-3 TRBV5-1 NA CASSLSGQTVSGNTIYF
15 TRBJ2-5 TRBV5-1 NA CASSFRGPYQETQYF
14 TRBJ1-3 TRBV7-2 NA CASSEGQSGNTIYF
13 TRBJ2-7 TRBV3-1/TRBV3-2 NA CASSQTTGYEQYF
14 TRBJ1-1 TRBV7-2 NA CASSSTQGNNEAFF
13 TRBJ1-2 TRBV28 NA CASSFWGGYGYTF